The 17 T cell receptor beta chains reported below all come from one sample, sequenced in a study of post-analysis software for immune sequencing data. Notes on the study in general: Patients used several TRBV segments, including TRBV5-6, TRBV5-1 and TRBV20-1, more often than controls.

TCR beta cDNA libraries had unique molecular identifiers. One entry per CDR3 protein, called by TCRdb with MiXCR from the PCR reads. The sample has roughly 400,000 distinct CDR3 sequences, approximately 42% seen once; the top ten hold about 8%. These receptors have no identified antigens. Sequencing used blood. These receptors were collected from a girl aged 2-10 years with multiple sclerosis.

The rearrangement joins TRBV11-2 to TRBJ2-1; the D gene is possibly TRBD1 (6 bases). CDR1 is SGHAT, CDR2 FQNNGV, per germline. V gave up 0 bases and J gave up 3 bases, with 12 bases separating them. There are 16 residues in the CDR3. In DNA form, the CDR3 reads TGTGCCAGCAGCTTAGATAGGTTACAGGGCTACAATGAGCAGTTCTTC. This encodes CASSLDRLQGYNEQFF.

V gene TRBV6-2 or TRBV6-3 combines with J gene TRBJ1-5; tentative D call: TRBD1 (5 bases). Trimming stripped 5 bases from V and 0 bases from J, with 14 bases between. CDR1 is MNHEY and CDR2 is SVGEGT in the germline V gene. CDR3 length equals 16 residues. CDR3 in DNA: TGTGCCAGCAGTGGATCGGACAACTATAGCAATCAGCCCCAGCATTTT. Protein product: CASSGSDNYSNQPQHF.

The rearrangement uses TRBV10-3 and TRBJ2-3; no definite D call. Trimming cost V 9 bases and J 1 base, with 2 bases left between them. CDR3 length: 10 amino acids. Germline CDR1 reads ENHRY; CDR2 reads SYGVKD. CDR3 coding DNA: TGTGCCATGGGCACAGATACGCAGTATTTT. This encodes CAMGTDTQYF.

This chain joins TRBV2 and TRBJ2-7; TRBD1 or TRBD2 may be the D gene (5 bases each). Matching the DNA end better, TRBJ2-5 makes the J call doubtful. CDR1 is SNHLY and CDR2 is FYNNEI in the germline V gene. The CDR3 spans 15 residues. CDR3 in amino acids: CASSELSGGLETQYF. In nucleotides, the CDR3 is TGTGCCAGCAGTGAACTATCTGGGGGTCTAGAGACCCAGTACTTC.

The rearrangement links TRBV29-1 to TRBJ2-1, with 7 positions matching TRBD1. The germline V gene has CDR1 SQVTM and CDR2 ANQGSEA. The CDR3 length is 11 residues. The V gene end was trimmed by 7 bases and the J gene end by 7 bases; junction bases not matched to a gene: 4. CDR3 DNA sequence: TGCAGCGCTAGACAGGGTAATGAGCAGTTCTTC. Translating it yields CSARQGNEQFF.

This clonotype was observed a few times. The chain uses TRBV6-5 and TRBJ2-7, with 8 positions matching TRBD2. The CDR3 spans 15 residues. CDR1 and CDR2 (germline): MNHEY, SVGAGI. The V segment lost 1 base and the J segment 3 bases; nucleotides outside the gene matches: 5. The CDR3 bases are TGTGCCAGCAGTTACTATAGCGGGGCCGTCTACGAGCAGTACTTC. This translates into CASSYYSGAVYEQYF.

This chain uses TRBV19 with TRBJ2-6; D gene ambiguous. V shed 3 bases and J shed 1 base, with 4 bases lying between them. Per germline, CDR1 LNHDA and CDR2 SQIVND (reference sequence). The CDR3 has 14 residues. The CDR3: CASSITSGANVLTF. The DNA of the CDR3 is TGTGCCAGTAGTATCACTTCTGGGGCCAACGTCCTGACTTTC.

In its sample, this clonotype was seen a few times. The chain combines TRBV5-1 with TRBJ2-1; 7 bases agree with TRBD2. The CDR3 is made up of 16 amino acids. Germline V gene lookup returns CDR1 SGHRS and CDR2 YFSETQ. The trim removed 3 bases at V and 3 bases at J, leaving 9 bases unmatched. CDR3 in amino acids: CASSSPGGGNYNEQFF. The CDR3 DNA follows: TGCGCCAGCAGCTCCCCGGGAGGAGGGAACTACAATGAGCAGTTCTTC.

The V and J genes are TRBV5-5 and TRBJ2-2; D uncertain. The CDR3 extends over 15 amino acids. Germline lookup yields CDR1 SGHKS and CDR2 YYEKEE (reference sequence). V shed 2 bases and J shed 2 bases, with 10 bases lying between them. CDR3 nucleotides: TGTGCCAGCAGCTTCGACGGACGTAACACCGGGGAGCTGTTTTTT. Amino acids: CASSFDGRNTGELFF. The full variable domain, rest sourced from reference TRBV5-5 and TRBJ2-2, is DAGVTQSPTHLIKTRGQQVTLRCSPISGHKSVSWYQQVLGQGPQFIFQYYEKEERGRGNFPDRFSARQFPNYSSELNVNALLLGDSALYLCASSFDGRNTGELFFGEGSRLTVL.

This sequence joins TRBV12-3 or TRBV12-4 and TRBJ1-2; TRBD1 is a possible D gene (6 bases). The CDR3 extends over 13 amino acids. V lost 6 bases to trimming and J lost 5 bases, with 13 bases between them. The CDR3, as DNA: TGTGCCAGCAGCGGGGACACCTTATATGGCTACACCTTC. Translation gives CASSGDTLYGYTF.

This clonotype occurred a few times. The chain combines TRBV29-1 with TRBJ2-7; perhaps D is TRBD1 or TRBD2 (5 bases each). Per the germline V gene, CDR1 is SQVTM and CDR2 is ANQGSEA. The CDR3 sequence is 14 residues long. The V gene lost 4 bases and the J gene lost 0 bases, with 13 bases spanning the gap. The CDR3 spells CSVGGTYSSYEQYF. DNA of the CDR3: TGCAGCGTTGGAGGGACCTACAGCTCCTACGAGCAGTACTTC.

This clonotype turned up a few times. The chain employs TRBV20-1 and TRBJ2-1; possible D gene TRBD2, 6 bases. The CDR3 length is 14 residues. V dropped 1 base and J dropped 7 bases, with 14 bases sitting between them. Germline V gives CDR1 DFQATT, CDR2 SNEGSKA (reference sequence). CDR3 region: CSARGDQRVNEQFF. The CDR3 nucleotides read TGCAGTGCTAGAGGGGACCAGCGGGTGAATGAGCAGTTCTTC.

The genes are TRBV29-1 and TRBJ1-5; a possible D gene is TRBD1 (5 bases). Trimming stripped 7 bases from V and 0 bases from J, with 10 bases between. Germline values: CDR1 SQVTM, CDR2 ANQGSEA. The CDR3 has 13 amino acids. The CDR3 DNA follows: TGCAGCGCTGGGACGGGTAGCAATCAGCCCCAGCATTTT. Translated: CSAGTGSNQPQHF.

This clonotype was detected a few times. This rearrangement joins TRBV5-1 to TRBJ2-7; D uncertain. V lost 4 bases to trimming and J lost 1 base, with 18 bases between them. Per germline, CDR1 SGHRS and CDR2 YFSETQ. This CDR3 has 16 residues. CDR3 in DNA: TGCGCCAGCAGCCTCAATACAGTTCCCTCTTCCTACGAGCAGTACTTC. It codes for CASSLNTVPSSYEQYF.

The DNA for the CDR3 is TGTGCCAGCAGCTTATGGGGCCTAGCGGGGGAGGATACGCAGTATTTT. It codes for CASSLWGLAGEDTQYF. The chain is built from TRBV7-2 and TRBJ2-3; 10 bases agree with TRBD2. CDR1 SGHTA and CDR2 FQGNSA come from the germline V gene. This CDR3 contains 16 residues. The J segment lost 6 bases and the V segment lost 2 bases, leaving 8 bases of the junction unmatched.

The J gene is TRBJ2-7, the V gene TRBV20-1; perhaps D is TRBD1 or TRBD2 (5 bases each). The CDR3 spans 17 residues. The germline CDR1 and CDR2 sequences are DFQATT and SNEGSKA (reference sequence). V lost 0 bases and J 0 bases, leaving 18 bases between the germline ends. The CDR3 is CSARDFTGEGSSYEQYF. DNA for the CDR3: TGCAGTGCTAGAGATTTCACGGGCGAGGGGTCCTCCTACGAGCAGTACTTC.

This clonotype was detected only a few times. Here the CDR3 reads CASSSGTGRYNEQFF. CDR3 DNA sequence: TGTGCCAGCAGTTCGGGGACAGGGAGATACAATGAGCAGTTCTTC. The genes are TRBV6-2 or TRBV6-3 and TRBJ2-1; 9 bases align to TRBD1. Germline V gene lookup returns CDR1 MNHEY and CDR2 SVGEGT. J gave up 4 bases and V 4 bases, and 5 bases lay outside the gene matches. The CDR3 runs to 15 residues.